These 12 T cell receptor beta chains were sequenced from one sample in a study of blood T cell repertoires in COVID-19. Some clones are missing from TCRdb's copy, which holds only in-frame ones; the method was immunoSEQ multiplex PCR. The table lists under 350,000 clones, roughly 90% of them singletons, with under 7% in the top ten. Sequenced: peripheral blood. The receptors originated from a woman aged 25-40 years with COVID-19, enrolled during active disease.

The chain uses TRBV5-6 and TRBJ2-7; D remains unclear. The CDR3 runs 12 residues. Trimming cost V 2 bases and J 2 bases, with 5 bases left between them. Germline CDR1 SGHDT, CDR2 YYEEEE. CDR3 sequence reads: CASSFSPYEQYF. In DNA, the CDR3 is TGTGCCAGCAGCTTTAGTCCCTACGAGCAGTACTTC.

This clone has a handful of counts. The chain has TRBV6-5 and TRBJ1-1, with D tentatively TRBD1 (6 bases). The CDR3 has 14 residues. Germline values: CDR1 MNHEY, CDR2 SVGAGI. With 6 bases removed from V and 3 bases from J, the gap between germline ends came to 14 bases. CDR3 amino acids: CASSRGDTHTEAFF. The CDR3 DNA is TGTGCCAGCAGCCGTGGGGACACCCACACTGAAGCTTTCTTT.

This clone has just a few counts. The chain couples TRBV7-6 to TRBJ2-1; D is ambiguous. The CDR3 runs 18 residues. V was pared by 5 bases and J by 0 bases, with 20 bases between. Looked up from germline, CDR1 is SGHVS and CDR2 is FNYEAQ. In DNA, the CDR3 is TGTGCCAGCAGCCCCAGCCCGGTTAGCCGGAGCTCCTACAATGAGCAGTTCTTC. As protein: CASSPSPVSRSSYNEQFF. Full variable domain (rest looked up from reference TRBV7-6 and TRBJ2-1): GAGVSQSPRYKVTKRGQDVALRCDPISGHVSLYWYRQALGQGPEFLTYFNYEAQQDKSGLPNDRFSAERPEGSISTLTIQRTEQRDSAMYRCASSPSPVSRSSYNEQFFGPGTRLTVL.

The chain combines TRBV18 with TRBJ2-7, with TRBD1 matching over 8 bases. This CDR3 contains 15 residues. The trim removed 6 bases at V and 0 bases at J, leaving 7 bases unmatched. Germline-derived CDR1 and CDR2 are KGHSH and LQKENI. CDR3 sequence: CASSLGQGPSYEQYF. In nucleotides, the CDR3 is TGTGCCAGCTCCCTTGGACAGGGACCCTCCTACGAGCAGTACTTC.

This chain joins TRBV7-2 and TRBJ1-6; D is possibly TRBD1 (6 bases). Trimming shortened V by 1 base and J by 6 bases, and 13 bases separated the two germline ends. Per the germline V gene, CDR1 is SGHTA and CDR2 is FQGNSA. This CDR3 is built from 16 residues. CDR3 residues: CASSLGTGSRNSPLHF. The CDR3 DNA sequence: TGTGCCAGCAGCTTAGGAACAGGGTCTCGTAATTCACCCCTCCACTTT.

This clone was counted once. The chain is built from TRBV5-5 and TRBJ1-5, with 11 positions matching TRBD1. There are 15 residues in the CDR3. V lost 1 base and J lost 6; bases outside the gene matches: 3. Germline V CDR1 and CDR2: SGHKS, YYEKEE (reference sequence). The CDR3, as DNA: TGTGCCAGCAGCTTGTTTGGGACAGGGGGTCAGCCCCAGCATTTT. Translated, it gives CASSLFGTGGQPQHF.

The V gene is TRBV5-1, the J gene TRBJ1-2; weak D call: TRBD1 (5 bases). Deletions cut 0 bases from V and 2 bases from J, with 11 bases between. CDR3 length equals 15 residues. CDR1 SGHRS and CDR2 YFSETQ come from the germline V gene. For the CDR3, the DNA is TGCGCCAGCAGCTTGGGGCCAGGACAAAACTATGGCTACACCTTC. It is translated as CASSLGPGQNYGYTF.

This clone was seen only a few times. This sample also contains other DNA sequences that code for the same CDR3. This chain joins TRBV5-6 and TRBJ2-5, with 14 bases that match TRBD2. V dropped 4 bases and J dropped 4; count of bases not matched to a gene: 3. The germline V gene has CDR1 SGHDT and CDR2 YYEEEE. CDR3 length equals 15 residues. CDR3 bases: TGTGCCAGCAGCCTCGGGACTAGCGGGAGAGAGACCCAGTACTTC. Its translation is CASSLGTSGRETQYF.

V is TRBV11-2 and J is TRBJ1-5; TRBD1 might be the D (5 bases). The CDR3 extends over 13 amino acids. V was trimmed by 5 bases and J by 4 bases, leaving 9 bases between them. Per the germline V gene, CDR1 is SGHAT and CDR2 is FQNNGV. The CDR3, as DNA: TGTGCCAGCAGCCTGGACAAAAATCAGCCCCAGCATTTT. It translates to CASSLDKNQPQHF.

The chain is built from TRBV5-4 and TRBJ1-2, with a tentative D call TRBD1 (6 bases). This CDR3 is 13 amino acids long. Trimming removed 0 bases from V and 8 bases from J, with 11 bases in between. Germline V CDR1 and CDR2: SGHNT, YYREEE (reference sequence). CDR3 sequence: CASSLVQGLGYTF. The DNA for the CDR3 is TGTGCCAGCAGCTTGGTGCAGGGGCTGGGCTACACCTTC.

CDR3 bases: TGTGCCAGCGACAGGGGGCGGTACGAGCAGTACTTC. Translating gives CASDRGRYEQYF. The J gene is TRBJ2-7, the V gene TRBV6-5; the match to TRBD1 covers 10 bases. The CDR3 has 12 residues. Looked up from germline, CDR1 is MNHEY and CDR2 is SVGAGI. J lost 4 bases, V lost 8 bases, and 2 bases had no gene match.

The chain links TRBV5-1 to TRBJ2-1, with TRBD1 matching 7 bases. The CDR3 covers 15 residues. The germline gives CDR1 SGHRS, CDR2 YFSETQ. After removal of 4 bases from V and 3 bases from J, the junction contained 7 bases not matched to a gene. The CDR3 DNA sequence: TGCGCCAGCAGCCCCTCGGGACAGTACTACAATGAGCAGTTCTTC. Amino acids: CASSPSGQYYNEQFF.